The 24 T cell receptor beta chains below come from one sample, sequenced in a study of T cell responses to AZD1222 COVID-19 vaccine. The table came from immunoSEQ multiplex PCR; TCRdb's copy has only in-frame clones and leaves some out. This sample has just over 150,000 clones, with approximately 90% found just once. Sequenced here: peripheral blood, sampled on day 0 of AZD1222 vaccination. The receptors here all came from an adult in good health.

This rearrangement joins TRBV7-2 to TRBJ1-6, with TRBD1 identical over 7 bases. Germline CDR1 SGHTA, CDR2 FQGNSA. The CDR3 runs to 16 residues. V lost 1 base to trimming and J lost 4 bases; unmatched junction nucleotides: 4. CDR3 in DNA: TGTGCCAGCAGCTTAGTGTCGACAGGGTATAATTCACCCCTCCACTTT. Its protein is CASSLVSTGYNSPLHF.

The chain couples TRBV25-1 to TRBJ1-6; 8 bases are a match to TRBD1. Germline V gene lookup returns CDR1 MGHDK and CDR2 SYGVNS. This CDR3 comprises 15 residues. With V trimmed by 5 bases and J by 7 bases, 7 bases remained unmatched. The CDR3 nucleotides are TGTGCCAGCAGTCAAATGGGACAGGCGAATTCACCCCTCCACTTT. Amino acid sequence: CASSQMGQANSPLHF. The variable domain in full, with the rest retrieved from reference TRBV25-1 and TRBJ1-6, is EADIYQTPRYLVIGTGKKITLECSQTMGHDKMYWYQQDPGMELHLIHYSYGVNSTEKGDLSSESTVSRIRTEHFPLTLESARPSHTSQYLCASSQMGQANSPLHFGNGTRLTVT.

V is TRBV28 and J is TRBJ1-2; unclear D gene. Germline values: CDR1 MDHEN, CDR2 SYDVKM. Between the trimmed V and J ends, which lost 7 bases and 7 bases, there was a span of 19 bases. The CDR3 contains 14 residues. CDR3 in amino acids: CASTPPKGLGGYTF. The CDR3 DNA reads as TGTGCCAGCACCCCCCCTAAAGGACTGGGTGGCTACACCTTC.

The chain combines TRBV19 with TRBJ1-3; D possibly corresponds to TRBD1 (5 bases). The V gene's germline CDR1 is LNHDA and CDR2 SQIVND (reference sequence). There are 14 residues in the CDR3. The V and J ends lost 8 bases and 0 bases respectively, with 11 bases between them. The CDR3 DNA is TGTGCCAGTCGGGACTTGATCTCTGGAAACACCATATATTTT. This encodes CASRDLISGNTIYF.

The rearrangement links TRBV29-1 to TRBJ1-3; 8 bases align to TRBD1. The germline V gene has CDR1 SQVTM and CDR2 ANQGSEA. This CDR3 is 13 amino acids long. The V segment lost 5 bases and the J segment 0 bases; nucleotides outside the gene matches: 0. The CDR3 loop reads CSVTGGSGNTIYF. The CDR3 DNA sequence: TGCAGCGTTACAGGGGGCTCTGGAAACACCATATATTTT.

The rearrangement joins TRBV28 to TRBJ2-6; D is ambiguous. Trimming took off 3 bases at V and 2 bases at J, with 8 bases between the two ends. Germline values: CDR1 MDHEN, CDR2 SYDVKM. The CDR3 extends over 15 amino acids. CDR3 loop: CASSFWAAGANVLTF. DNA of the CDR3: TGTGCCAGCAGTTTTTGGGCGGCTGGGGCCAACGTCCTGACTTTC. Drawing the rest from reference TRBV28 and TRBJ2-6, the complete variable domain is DVKVTQSSRYLVKRTGEKVFLECVQDMDHENMFWYRQDPGLGLRLIYFSYDVKMKEKGDIPEGYSVSREKKERFSLILESASTNQTSMYLCASSFWAAGANVLTFGAGSRLTVL.

In its sample, this clone was seen once. The chain is built from TRBV5-4 and TRBJ1-1; 12 nucleotides line up with TRBD1. The CDR3 totals 20 residues. Germline V gene lookup returns CDR1 SGHNT and CDR2 YYREEE (reference sequence). The trim removed 4 bases at V and 4 bases at J, leaving 20 bases unmatched. CDR3 in DNA: TGTGCCAGCAGCCCCCCCGGGACAGGGGGCAGGTCGAAAAAAGGCACTGAAGCTTTCTTT. It is translated as CASSPPGTGGRSKKGTEAFF.

The rearrangement links TRBV27 to TRBJ2-1; D is unresolved. Germline lookup yields CDR1 MNHEY and CDR2 SMNVEV (reference sequence). The CDR3 extends over 16 amino acids. V was clipped by 2 bases and J by 2 bases, with 13 bases between them. CDR3 amino acids: CASSLVGPAPYNEQFF. CDR3 bases: TGTGCCAGCAGTTTAGTAGGGCCGGCCCCCTACAATGAGCAGTTCTTC.

The chain recombines TRBV28 with TRBJ2-2, with D possibly called TRBD1 or TRBD2 (6 bases each). The CDR3 loop spans 18 amino acids. CDR1 and CDR2 (germline): MDHEN, SYDVKM. Deletions cut 6 bases from V and 7 bases from J, with 27 bases between. The chain's CDR3 is CASSKQGGWAGPIGELFF. The CDR3 coding sequence is TGTGCCAGCAGCAAACAGGGAGGCTGGGCTGGCCCCATCGGGGAGCTGTTTTTT.

This clone turned up a few times. The DNA of the CDR3 is TGTGCCTGGAGTTACGCTAATGAAAAACTGTTTTTT. This gives the protein CAWSYANEKLFF. The chain uses TRBV30 and TRBJ1-4, with D unresolved. Germline V gene sequence: CDR1 GTSNPN, CDR2 SVGIG (reference sequence). V was pared by 2 bases and J by 3 bases, with 4 bases between. There are 12 residues in the CDR3.

The genes are TRBV7-9 and TRBJ2-1, with 9 bases identical to TRBD2. There are 17 residues in the CDR3. CDR1 is SEHNR and CDR2 is FQNEAQ in the germline V gene (reference sequence). V trimming: 4 bases; J trimming: 8 bases; junction bases outside the gene matches: 15. CDR3 residues: CASSSLVRGRAFDEQFF. CDR3 in DNA: TGTGCCAGCAGCTCGTTGGTTCGCGGGAGGGCCTTCGATGAGCAGTTCTTC.

The chain joins TRBV29-1 to TRBJ1-3; possible D gene TRBD1, 5 bases. Germline CDR1 is SQVTM and CDR2 is ANQGSEA. The CDR3 consists of 12 residues. V shed 7 bases and J shed 4 bases, with 11 bases lying between them. The CDR3 here is CSGAGSGNTIYF. The CDR3 nucleotides read TGCAGCGGAGCAGGGTCAGGAAACACCATATATTTT. Based on the CDR3 plus reference TRBV29-1 and TRBJ1-3, the full variable domain is SAVISQKPSRDICQRGTSLTIQCQVDSQVTMMFWYRQQPGQSLTLIATANQGSEATYESGFVIDKFPISRPNLTFSTLTVSNMSPEDSSIYLCSGAGSGNTIYFGEGSWLTVV.

V gene TRBV15 combines with J gene TRBJ2-3; no definite D call. Per germline, CDR1 LNHNV and CDR2 YYDKDF (reference sequence). There are 14 residues in the CDR3. V lost 0 bases to trimming and J lost 4 bases, with 8 bases between them. The CDR3, as DNA: TGTGCCACCAGCAGAGAGAAGGTGGCAGATACGCAGTATTTT. The encoded protein is CATSREKVADTQYF.

J is TRBJ2-5 and V is TRBV30; TRBD2 matches 8 bases. Trimming cost V 8 bases and J 0 bases; bases outside gene matches: 5. Looked up from germline, CDR1 is GTSNPN and CDR2 is SVGIG (reference sequence). The length of the CDR3 is 13 residues. The CDR3 is CAAQRENQETQYF. CDR3 in DNA: TGTGCCGCCCAGCGGGAGAACCAAGAGACCCAGTACTTC.

The rearrangement joins TRBV7-8 to TRBJ2-1, with a tentative D call TRBD2 (6 bases). Trimming took off 5 bases at V and 3 bases at J, with 11 bases between the two ends. The CDR3 covers 14 residues. CDR1 and CDR2 (germline): SGHVS, FQNEAQ. CDR3 coding DNA: TGTGCCAGCAGCCTCTCGACTAGCTACAATGAGCAGTTCTTC. Translation: CASSLSTSYNEQFF.

The chain couples TRBV28 to TRBJ1-5, with a weak D call TRBD1 (5 bases). The germline V gene has CDR1 MDHEN and CDR2 SYDVKM. CDR3 length equals 17 residues. Trimming took off 5 bases at V and 0 bases at J, with 17 bases between the two ends. CDR3: CASSVRGVGVSNQPQHF. DNA of the CDR3: TGTGCCAGCAGTGTGCGGGGGGTAGGGGTTAGCAATCAGCCCCAGCATTTT.

The J gene is TRBJ1-4, the V gene TRBV5-1; D gene unclear. CDR1 is SGHRS and CDR2 is YFSETQ in the germline V gene. The germline V and J ends were trimmed by 4 bases and 5 bases, with 12 bases remaining between them. The CDR3 spans 14 residues. The CDR3 coding sequence is TGCGCCAGCAGCCCCGGGAACGGAAATGAAAAACTGTTTTTT. Encoded protein: CASSPGNGNEKLFF.

The count of this clone is one. The rearrangement joins TRBV7-8 to TRBJ1-1; a possible D gene is TRBD1 (6 bases). The V end lost 5 bases, the J end lost 12 bases, and 13 bases lay between the germline ends. The germline CDR1 and CDR2 sequences are SGHVS and FQNEAQ. The CDR3 runs 11 residues. The CDR3 DNA reads TGTGCCAGCAGCGAACAGGGTGAGACTTTCTTT. Residues: CASSEQGETFF.

The chain has TRBV14 and TRBJ2-2; 8 bases are a match to TRBD1. The length of the CDR3 is 17 residues. The germline gives CDR1 SGHDN, CDR2 FVKESK. The V segment lost 2 bases and the J segment 1 base; nucleotides outside the gene matches: 6. CDR3 in DNA: TGTGCCAGCAGCCAACTCCCTGGGACAGGGAACACCGGGGAGCTGTTTTTT. It translates to CASSQLPGTGNTGELFF.

In this sample, this clone turned up a few times. This rearrangement joins TRBV19 to TRBJ2-1; 12 nucleotides line up with TRBD2. There are 19 residues in the CDR3. The V and J ends lost 0 bases and 1 base, in that order; junction bases with no gene match: 7. The germline V gene has CDR1 LNHDA and CDR2 SQIVND (reference sequence). The CDR3 loop reads CASSIELAGGNPSYNEQFF. In DNA form, the CDR3 reads TGTGCCAGTAGTATAGAACTAGCGGGAGGAAACCCGTCCTACAATGAGCAGTTCTTC.

The chain has TRBV27 and TRBJ2-1; D is possibly TRBD2 (6 bases). The CDR3 has 13 residues. The V end lost 6 bases, the J end lost 9 bases, and 15 bases lay between the germline ends. CDR1 is MNHEY, CDR2 SMNVEV, per germline (reference sequence). The CDR3 reads CASSFSRGGEQFF. The CDR3 DNA follows: TGTGCCAGCAGCTTTTCTAGGGGAGGTGAGCAGTTCTTC.

The V gene is TRBV3-1 (or the pseudogene TRBV3-2), the J gene TRBJ2-5, with 14 nucleotides matching TRBD2. Germline V CDR1 and CDR2: LGHDT, YNNKEL (reference sequence). Trimming at V came to 7 bases and at J to 4 bases, leaving 11 bases not matched to a gene. CDR3 length equals 17 residues. CDR3 sequence: CASTKNGTSGSGETQYF. The CDR3 DNA reads TGTGCCAGCACGAAAAACGGGACTAGCGGGAGTGGAGAGACCCAGTACTTC.

The chain uses TRBV7-3 and TRBJ2-2; no clear D. V was trimmed by 5 bases and J by 2 bases, leaving 6 bases between them. The CDR3 is 13 amino acids. Germline V gene lookup returns CDR1 SGHTA and CDR2 FQGTGA. The CDR3 loop is CASSPDNTGELFF. CDR3 bases: TGTGCCAGCAGCCCAGATAACACCGGGGAGCTGTTTTTT.

This chain links TRBV5-1 with TRBJ2-2; TRBD1 aligns across 9 bases. Per germline, CDR1 SGHRS and CDR2 YFSETQ. V was clipped by 1 base and J by 5 bases; unmatched bases: 6. The CDR3 loop spans 16 amino acids. CDR3 in DNA: TGCGCCAGCAGCTTGCCAGGGACAGGGAGGACCGGGGAGCTGTTTTTT. Its translation is CASSLPGTGRTGELFF. The full variable domain, its missing parts supplied by reference TRBV5-1 and TRBJ2-2, is KAGVTQTPRYLIKTRGQQVTLSCSPISGHRSVSWYQQTPGQGLQFLFEYFSETQRNKGNFPGRFSGRQFSNSRSEMNVSTLELGDSALYLCASSLPGTGRTGELFFGEGSRLTVL.